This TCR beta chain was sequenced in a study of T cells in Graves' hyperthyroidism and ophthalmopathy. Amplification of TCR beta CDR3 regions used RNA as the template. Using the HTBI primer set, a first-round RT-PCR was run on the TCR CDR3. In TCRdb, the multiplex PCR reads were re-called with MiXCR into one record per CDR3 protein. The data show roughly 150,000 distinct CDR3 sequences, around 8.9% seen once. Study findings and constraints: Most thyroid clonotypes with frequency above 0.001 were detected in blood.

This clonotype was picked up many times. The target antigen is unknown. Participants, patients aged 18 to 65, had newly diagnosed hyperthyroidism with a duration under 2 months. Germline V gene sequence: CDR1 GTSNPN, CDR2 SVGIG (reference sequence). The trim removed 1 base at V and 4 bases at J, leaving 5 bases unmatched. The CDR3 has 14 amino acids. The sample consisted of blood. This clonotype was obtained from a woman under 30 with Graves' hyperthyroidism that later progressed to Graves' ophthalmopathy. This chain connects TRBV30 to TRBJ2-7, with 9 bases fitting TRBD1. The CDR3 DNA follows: TGTGCCTGGAGTGGAACAGGGGGCTCGTACGAGCAGTACTTC. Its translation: CAWSGTGGSYEQYF.